These 17 T cell receptor beta chains were all obtained from the same sample, sequenced in a study of OX40 agonist ivuxolimab in advanced cancers. The library was obtained by the immunoSEQ multiplex PCR assay. The immuneACCESS repertoire file appears here via TCRdb, limited to in-frame rearrangements. These files lack a portion of the clones; in checked studies, under half of the deficit traces to unresolved V genes, and the cause of the others is not known. The sample contains about 99,000 clones, 90% to 96% of them found a single time. Clones ranked in the top ten supply about 2.1% of the sample. The sample was CD4+ or CD8+ T cells sorted from blood, taken in a trial of the OX40 agonist ivuxolimab. Receptors originate from an adult with an advanced solid tumor such as melanoma, head and neck, liver or kidney cancer.

The rearrangement joins TRBV7-9 to TRBJ1-2; TRBD1 is a possible D gene (5 bases). V shed 5 bases and J shed 13 bases, with 17 bases lying between them. The CDR3 length is 12 residues. Per the germline V gene, CDR1 is SEHNR and CDR2 is FQNEAQ (reference sequence). CDR3 in DNA: TGTGCCAGCAGCCCAGACAGAGACCAGTCCACCTTC. Translation gives CASSPDRDQSTF.

The chain employs TRBV7-8 and TRBJ1-5; the D gene is possibly TRBD1 (6 bases). Germline lookup yields CDR1 SGHVS and CDR2 FQNEAQ. The CDR3 extends over 13 amino acids. Trimming shortened V by 8 bases and J by 3 bases, and 11 bases separated the two germline ends. The CDR3 is CASGTIVNQPQHF. CDR3 sequence (DNA): TGTGCCAGCGGGACAATCGTCAATCAGCCCCAGCATTTT.

As DNA, the CDR3 is TGTGCCAGCAGACCCGAAGCCCCTACAGGGATCAATGAGCAGTTCTTC. Residues: CASRPEAPTGINEQFF. The gene calls are TRBV9 and TRBJ2-1; a weak D match, TRBD1 (6 bases). The CDR3 loop spans 16 amino acids. V was cut by 5 bases and J by 6 bases, with 21 bases left in between. Per germline, CDR1 SGDLS and CDR2 YYNGEE. The full variable domain, completed using reference TRBV9 and TRBJ2-1, is DSGVTQTPKHLITATGQRVTLRCSPRSGDLSVYWYQQSLDQGLQFLIQYYNGEERAKGNILERFSAQQFPDLHSELNLSSLELGDSALYFCASRPEAPTGINEQFFGPGTRLTVL.

This clone came up once. This rearrangement joins TRBV5-1 to TRBJ2-3; D remains unclear. The germline V gene has CDR1 SGHRS and CDR2 YFSETQ. Trimming removed 8 bases from V and 2 bases from J, with 9 bases in between. This CDR3 region has 12 residues. CDR3 loop: CASRSLTDTQYF. The CDR3 coding sequence is TGCGCCAGTAGGTCCCTCACAGATACGCAGTATTTT.

This chain joins TRBV28 and TRBJ2-2; either TRBD1 or TRBD2 may supply D (5 bases each). Germline lookup yields CDR1 MDHEN and CDR2 SYDVKM. There are 16 residues in the CDR3. The germline V and J ends were trimmed by 0 bases and 0 bases, with 8 bases remaining between them. This chain's CDR3 is CASSLWGTSNTGELFF. The DNA of the CDR3 is TGTGCCAGCAGTTTATGGGGGACGTCGAACACCGGGGAGCTGTTTTTT.

The genes are TRBV7-2 and TRBJ2-7, with 8 bases lining up with TRBD2. V dropped 5 bases and J dropped 1; count of bases not matched to a gene: 7. The germline gives CDR1 SGHTA, CDR2 FQGNSA. The CDR3 is made up of 15 amino acids. The CDR3 region is CASSLPSGGSYEQYF. The CDR3 nucleotides read TGTGCCAGCAGCCTCCCCAGCGGGGGTTCCTACGAGCAGTACTTC.

The chain employs TRBV11-2 and TRBJ2-5; TRBD2 agrees at 12 bases. Unmatched junction bases numbered 13, after V lost 8 bases and J lost 0 bases. Germline loops: CDR1 SGHAT, CDR2 FQNNGV. The CDR3 length is 18 residues. The CDR3 DNA follows: TGTGCCAGCCGCCGGACTAGCGGGACGAGGGAGTACCAAGAGACCCAGTACTTC. It is translated as CASRRTSGTREYQETQYF.

This rearrangement joins TRBV5-4 to TRBJ2-2; 7 bases fit TRBD1. The V segment lost 1 base and the J segment 6 bases; nucleotides outside the gene matches: 0. The CDR3 consists of 13 residues. Germline V lookup: CDR1 SGHNT, CDR2 YYREEE (reference sequence). The CDR3 reads CASSLTGAGELFF. The CDR3 nucleotides are TGTGCCAGCAGCTTGACAGGGGCCGGGGAGCTGTTTTTT.

The chain employs TRBV7-2 and TRBJ2-1, with 9 bases matching TRBD2. The CDR3 has 19 residues. The junction had 17 bases not matched to a gene; V was cut back by 0 bases and J by 8 bases. Germline V gene sequence: CDR1 SGHTA, CDR2 FQGNSA. The CDR3 region is CASSLALKGSSGGLDEQFF. The CDR3 coding sequence is TGTGCCAGCAGCTTAGCGCTAAAGGGATCGAGCGGGGGGCTCGATGAGCAGTTCTTC. Looking up the rest from reference TRBV7-2 and TRBJ2-1 gives the full variable domain: GAGVSQSPSNKVTEKGKDVELRCDPISGHTALYWYRQSLGQGLEFLIYFQGNSAPDKSGLPSDRFSAERTGGSVSTLTIQRTQQEDSAVYLCASSLALKGSSGGLDEQFFGPGTRLTVL.

The chain employs TRBV27 and TRBJ2-1; D uncertain. The CDR3 covers 13 residues. Germline lookup yields CDR1 MNHEY and CDR2 SMNVEV (reference sequence). The germline V and J ends were trimmed by 3 bases and 4 bases, with 7 bases remaining between them. For the CDR3, the DNA is TGTGCCAGCAGTTTCGGTCCATACAATGAGCAGTTCTTC. Amino acids: CASSFGPYNEQFF.

The chain carries TRBV7-3 and TRBJ2-1; 14 nucleotides line up with TRBD2. The CDR3 totals 18 residues. J gave up 3 bases and V 9 bases, and 13 bases lay outside the gene matches. In germline, CDR1 is SGHTA, CDR2 FQGTGA. DNA of the CDR3: TGTGCCAGGGGCCCGGGACTAGCGGGAGATTGGCGCTACAATGAGCAGTTCTTC. Encoded protein: CARGPGLAGDWRYNEQFF.

The chain combines TRBV7-9 with TRBJ2-5; no clear D. Trimming removed 4 bases from V and 2 bases from J, with 8 bases in between. The germline V gene has CDR1 SEHNR and CDR2 FQNEAQ (reference sequence). The CDR3 consists of 13 residues. The CDR3 nucleotides are TGTGCCAGCAGCTCCAGACTTCAAGAGACCCAGTACTTC. This codes for CASSSRLQETQYF.

This clone was detected once. The sample contains more than one DNA sequence encoding this CDR3. The CDR3, as DNA: TGTGCCAGCAGATACAGGGGGAGCTCCTACGAGCAGTACTTC. Protein product: CASRYRGSSYEQYF. This sequence joins TRBV28 and TRBJ2-7; 8 bases are a match to TRBD1. This CDR3 is built from 14 residues. In germline, CDR1 is MDHEN, CDR2 SYDVKM. The V segment lost 6 bases and the J segment 0 bases; nucleotides outside the gene matches: 4. The entire variable domain, with the rest obtained from reference TRBV28 and TRBJ2-7, is as follows: DVKVTQSSRYLVKRTGEKVFLECVQDMDHENMFWYRQDPGLGLRLIYFSYDVKMKEKGDIPEGYSVSREKKERFSLILESASTNQTSMYLCASRYRGSSYEQYFGPGTRLTVT.

CDR3 bases: TGTGCCATCAGGATCCGGGACGCCGGAGGCGAGCAGTACTTC. Translation gives CAIRIRDAGGEQYF. The chain carries TRBV10-3 and TRBJ2-7, with D perhaps TRBD1 or TRBD2 (5 bases each). Germline CDR1 is ENHRY and CDR2 is SYGVKD. Trimming took 6 bases from V and 6 from J, leaving 18 bases between them. This CDR3 is 14 amino acids long.

The rearrangement joins TRBV15 to TRBJ2-3, with 13 bases lining up with TRBD2. J was trimmed by 0 bases and V by 5 bases; bases with no gene match: 2. CDR3 length: 16 amino acids. Germline lookup yields CDR1 LNHNV and CDR2 YYDKDF (reference sequence). Here the CDR3 DNA reads TGTGCCACCAGCCGGACTAGCGGGAGTAGCACAGATACGCAGTATTTT. Translating gives CATSRTSGSSTDTQYF.

The chain uses TRBV19 and TRBJ2-1; 7 nucleotides agree with TRBD2. CDR3 size: 13 residues. V shed 5 bases and J 8 bases; nucleotides not matched to a gene: 6. Germline-derived CDR1 and CDR2 are LNHDA and SQIVND (reference sequence). The CDR3 coding sequence is TGTGCCAGTAGTGGGCGGGAGATGGATGAGCAGTTCTTC. This encodes CASSGREMDEQFF.

The chain combines TRBV7-3 with TRBJ2-1, with 7 bases matching TRBD1. Germline-derived CDR1 and CDR2 are SGHTA and FQGTGA. The CDR3 spans 13 residues. V shed 3 bases and J 5 bases; nucleotides not matched to a gene: 1. The CDR3 protein is CASSFTGDNEQFF. CDR3 sequence (DNA): TGTGCCAGCAGCTTTACAGGGGACAATGAGCAGTTCTTC.